This T cell receptor (beta chain) was obtained from a study of T-cell memory formation after mild COVID-19. In the case of this clonotype: Antigen specificity is unknown.

Study-wide findings and caveats: Contracting CD4+ clones lay largely in CM and EM, with CD8+ ones residing in EMRA. There was no confirmation that second-wave clones peaking on day 37 were SARS-CoV-2 specific.

V was shortened by 6 bases and J by 6 bases, with 18 bases between the two germline ends. CDR1 is MNHEY and CDR2 is SVGEGT in the germline V gene. There are 14 residues in the CDR3. TCRdb redid the calling of the 5' RACE reads with MiXCR, one entry per CDR3 protein. The profile shows 250,000 to 400,000 distinct CDR3 sequences, roughly 13% of them singletons. The gene calls are TRBV6-2 or TRBV6-3 and TRBJ2-7; D assignment may be TRBD1 or TRBD2 (5 bases each). The specimen sequenced was PBMCs or a T cell subset sorted from them (not recorded which). This TCR derives from a man aged 18 to 30 who had mild COVID-19 (a few samples of this study predate the infection). Cell type and time point are not known. The CDR3 loop is CASRTGTMMGEQYF. CDR3 bases: TGTGCCAGCAGAACCGGGACGATGATGGGCGAGCAGTACTTC.